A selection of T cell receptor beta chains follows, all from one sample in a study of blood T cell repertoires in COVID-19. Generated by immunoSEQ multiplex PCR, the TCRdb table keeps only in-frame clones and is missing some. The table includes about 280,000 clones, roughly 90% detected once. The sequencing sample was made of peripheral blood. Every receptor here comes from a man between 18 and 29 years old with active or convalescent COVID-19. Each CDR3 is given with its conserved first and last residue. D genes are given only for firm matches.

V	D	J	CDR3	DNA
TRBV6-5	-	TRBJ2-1	CASSSQGNEQFF	TGTGCCAGCAGTTCCCAGGGGAATGAGCAGTTCTTC
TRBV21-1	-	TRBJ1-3	CASITYVGGARNTIYF	TGTGCCAGCATTACTTACGTGGGGGGGGCGAGAAACACCATATATTTT
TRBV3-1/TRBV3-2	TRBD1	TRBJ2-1	CASSESTGGGNEQFF	TGTGCCAGCAGCGAATCGACAGGGGGGGGCAATGAGCAGTTCTTC
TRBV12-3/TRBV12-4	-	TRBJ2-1	CASATLYNEQFF	TGTGCCTCCGCCACTTTATACAATGAGCAGTTCTTC
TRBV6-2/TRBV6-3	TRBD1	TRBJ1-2	CASSYPDRASYGYTF	TGTGCCAGCAGTTACCCTGACAGGGCCTCTTATGGCTACACCTTC
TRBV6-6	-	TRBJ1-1	CASSVQVEAFF	TGTGCCAGCAGTGTACAGGTAGAAGCTTTCTTT
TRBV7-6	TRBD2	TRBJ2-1	CASSFASGGNNNEQFF	TGTGCCAGCAGCTTCGCTAGCGGGGGGAATAACAATGAGCAGTTCTTC
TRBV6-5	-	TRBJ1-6	CASILRQMNSPLHF	TGTGCCAGCATTCTAAGACAGATGAATTCACCCCTCCACTTT
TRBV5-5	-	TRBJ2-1	CASSLVVANSPPQFF	TGTGCCAGCAGCTTGGTGGTAGCTAACTCACCCCCCCAGTTCTTC
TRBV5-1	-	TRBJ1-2	CASSLGAEVSGYTF	TGCGCCAGCAGCTTGGGCGCAGAGGTAAGCGGCTACACCTTC
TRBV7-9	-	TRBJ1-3	CASSGEGNTIYF	TGTGCCAGCAGTGGGGAGGGAAACACCATATATTTT
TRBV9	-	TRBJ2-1	CASSVVGSVNEQFF	TGTGCCAGCAGCGTAGTTGGTAGCGTCAATGAGCAGTTCTTC
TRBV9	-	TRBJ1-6	CASSTPGLNSPLHF	TGTGCCAGCAGCACTCCGGGGTTAAATTCACCCCTCCACTTT
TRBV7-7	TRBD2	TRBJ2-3	CASSLGLTSGGADTQYF	TGTGCCAGCAGCTTGGGTCTTACTAGCGGGGGGGCAGATACGCAGTATTTT
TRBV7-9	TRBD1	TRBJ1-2	CASRLDRVTGYTF	TGTGCCAGCAGATTGGACAGGGTGACTGGCTACACCTTC
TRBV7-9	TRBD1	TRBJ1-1	CASSPGQGNTEAFF	TGTGCCAGCAGCCCGGGACAGGGGAACACTGAAGCTTTCTTT
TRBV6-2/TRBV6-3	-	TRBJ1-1	CASSTLAANTEAFF	TGTGCCAGCAGTACTCTCGCCGCGAACACTGAAGCTTTCTTT
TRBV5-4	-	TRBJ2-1	CASSTRLEEFPYNEQFF	TGTGCCAGCAGCACACGGCTCGAGGAGTTCCCCTACAATGAGCAGTTCTTC
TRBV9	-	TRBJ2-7	CASSMLPGAYEQYF	TGTGCCAGCAGCATGCTCCCCGGGGCCTACGAGCAGTACTTC
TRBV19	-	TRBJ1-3	CASSLKGWDSGNTIYF	TGTGCCAGTAGTCTAAAGGGGTGGGACTCTGGAAACACCATATATTTT
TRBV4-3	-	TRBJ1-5	CASGGMNQPQHF	TGCGCCTCTGGCGGAATGAATCAGCCCCAGCATTTT
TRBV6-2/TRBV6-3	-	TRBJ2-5	CASSYSYQEETQYF	TGTGCCAGCAGTTACTCGTATCAGGAAGAGACCCAGTACTTC